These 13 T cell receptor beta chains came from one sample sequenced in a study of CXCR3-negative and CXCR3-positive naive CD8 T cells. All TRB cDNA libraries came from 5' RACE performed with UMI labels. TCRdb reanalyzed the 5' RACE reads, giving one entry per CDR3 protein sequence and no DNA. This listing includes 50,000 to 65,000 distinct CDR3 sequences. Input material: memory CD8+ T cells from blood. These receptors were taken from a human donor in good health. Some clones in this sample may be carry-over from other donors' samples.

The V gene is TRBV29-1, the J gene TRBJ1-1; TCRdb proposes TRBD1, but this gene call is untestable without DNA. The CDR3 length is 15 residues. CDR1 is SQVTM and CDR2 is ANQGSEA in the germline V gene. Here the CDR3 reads CSVPYWVRGSPEAFF.

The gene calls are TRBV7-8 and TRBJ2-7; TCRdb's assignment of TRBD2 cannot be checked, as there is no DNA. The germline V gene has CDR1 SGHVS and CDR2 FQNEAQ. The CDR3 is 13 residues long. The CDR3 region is CASRSASDYEQYF.

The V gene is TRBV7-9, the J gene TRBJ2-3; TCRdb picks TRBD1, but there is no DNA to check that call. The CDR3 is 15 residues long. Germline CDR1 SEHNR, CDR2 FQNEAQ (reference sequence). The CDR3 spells CASSQIRGRTDTQYF.

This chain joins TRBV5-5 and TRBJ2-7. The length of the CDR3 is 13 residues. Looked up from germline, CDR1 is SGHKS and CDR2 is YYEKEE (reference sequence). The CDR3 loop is CASSLPLNYEQYF.

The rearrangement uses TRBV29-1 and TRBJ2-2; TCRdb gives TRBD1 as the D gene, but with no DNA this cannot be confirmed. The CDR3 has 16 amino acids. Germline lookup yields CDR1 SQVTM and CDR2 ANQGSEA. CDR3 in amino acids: CSVETVGTGYPGELFF.

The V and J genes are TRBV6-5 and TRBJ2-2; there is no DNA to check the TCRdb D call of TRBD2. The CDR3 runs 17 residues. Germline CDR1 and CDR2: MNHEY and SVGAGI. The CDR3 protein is CASSPQSSLEASGELFF.

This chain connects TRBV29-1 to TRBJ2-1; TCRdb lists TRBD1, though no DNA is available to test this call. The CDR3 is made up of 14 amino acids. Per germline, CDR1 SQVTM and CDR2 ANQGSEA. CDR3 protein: CSVEAGQNSNEQFF.

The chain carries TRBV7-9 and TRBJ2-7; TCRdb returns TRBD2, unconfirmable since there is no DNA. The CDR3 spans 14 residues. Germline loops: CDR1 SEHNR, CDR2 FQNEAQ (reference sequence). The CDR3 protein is CASSPSSSSYEQYF.

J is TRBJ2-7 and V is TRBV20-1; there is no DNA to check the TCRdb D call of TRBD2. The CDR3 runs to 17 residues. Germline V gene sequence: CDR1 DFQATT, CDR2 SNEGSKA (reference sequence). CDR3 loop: CSAIRGTSGRASYEQYF.

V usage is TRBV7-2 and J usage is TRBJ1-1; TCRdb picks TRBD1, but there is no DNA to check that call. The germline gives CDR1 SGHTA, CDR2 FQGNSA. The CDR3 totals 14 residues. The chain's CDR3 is CASSSSPGDTEAFF.

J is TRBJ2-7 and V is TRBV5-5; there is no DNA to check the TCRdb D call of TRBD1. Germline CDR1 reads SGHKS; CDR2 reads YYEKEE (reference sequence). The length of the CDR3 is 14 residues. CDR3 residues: CASSWDGGSYEQYF.

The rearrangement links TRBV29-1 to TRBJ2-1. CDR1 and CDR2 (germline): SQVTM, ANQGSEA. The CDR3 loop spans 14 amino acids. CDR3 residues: CSVEPRASYNEQFF.

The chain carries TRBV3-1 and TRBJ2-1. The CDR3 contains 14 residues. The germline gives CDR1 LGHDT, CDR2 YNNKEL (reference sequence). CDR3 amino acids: CASSHWDSNNEQFF.